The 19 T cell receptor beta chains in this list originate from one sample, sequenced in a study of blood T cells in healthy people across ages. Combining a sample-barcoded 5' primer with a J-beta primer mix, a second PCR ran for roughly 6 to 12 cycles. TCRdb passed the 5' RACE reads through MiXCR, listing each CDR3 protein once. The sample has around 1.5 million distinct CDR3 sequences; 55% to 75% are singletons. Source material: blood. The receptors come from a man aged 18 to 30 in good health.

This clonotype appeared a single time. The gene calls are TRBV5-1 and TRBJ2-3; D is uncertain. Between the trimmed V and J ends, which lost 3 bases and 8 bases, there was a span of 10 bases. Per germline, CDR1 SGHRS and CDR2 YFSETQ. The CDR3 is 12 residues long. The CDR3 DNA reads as TGCGCCAGCAGCTCTAACGGAGCTACGCAGTATTTT. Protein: CASSSNGATQYF.

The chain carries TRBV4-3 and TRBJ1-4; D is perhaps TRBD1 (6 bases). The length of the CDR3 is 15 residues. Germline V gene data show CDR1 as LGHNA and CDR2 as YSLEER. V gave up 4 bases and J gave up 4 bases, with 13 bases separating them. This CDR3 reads CASSPRTADNEKLFF. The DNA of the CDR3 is TGCGCCAGCAGCCCTCGGACAGCCGATAATGAAAAACTGTTTTTT.

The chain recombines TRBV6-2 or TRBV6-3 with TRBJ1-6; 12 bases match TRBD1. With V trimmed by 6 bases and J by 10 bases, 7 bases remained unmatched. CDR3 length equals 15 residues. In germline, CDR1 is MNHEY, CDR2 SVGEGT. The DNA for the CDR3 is TGTGCCAGCAGGCCCGGGACAGGGGGCGGATCACCCCTCCACTTT. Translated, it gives CASRPGTGGGSPLHF.

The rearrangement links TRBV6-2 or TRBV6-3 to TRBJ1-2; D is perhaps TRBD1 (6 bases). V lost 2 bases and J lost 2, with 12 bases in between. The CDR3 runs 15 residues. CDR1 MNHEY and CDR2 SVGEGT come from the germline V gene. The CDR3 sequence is CASSYPQGRNYGYTF. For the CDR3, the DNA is TGTGCCAGCAGTTACCCACAGGGACGAAACTATGGCTACACCTTC.

The CDR3 DNA reads as TGTGCCAGCAGCCTCCGCTTTCGGGGCACAGATACGCAGTATTTT. As protein: CASSLRFRGTDTQYF. V is TRBV11-2 and J is TRBJ2-3; D unclear. Germline CDR1 reads SGHAT; CDR2 reads FQNNGV. This CDR3 is built from 15 residues. The V and J ends lost 5 bases and 1 base respectively, with 13 bases between them.

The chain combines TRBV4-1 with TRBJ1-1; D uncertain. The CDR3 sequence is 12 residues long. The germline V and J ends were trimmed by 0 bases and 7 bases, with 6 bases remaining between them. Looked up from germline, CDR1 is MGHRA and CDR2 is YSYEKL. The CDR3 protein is CASSQDPNEAFF. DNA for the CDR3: TGCGCCAGCAGCCAAGATCCCAATGAAGCTTTCTTT.

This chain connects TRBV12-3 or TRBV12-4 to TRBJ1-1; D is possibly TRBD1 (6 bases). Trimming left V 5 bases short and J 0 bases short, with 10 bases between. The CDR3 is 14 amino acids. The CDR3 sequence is CASSTDRLNTEAFF. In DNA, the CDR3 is TGTGCCAGCAGTACCGACAGGCTGAACACTGAAGCTTTCTTT.

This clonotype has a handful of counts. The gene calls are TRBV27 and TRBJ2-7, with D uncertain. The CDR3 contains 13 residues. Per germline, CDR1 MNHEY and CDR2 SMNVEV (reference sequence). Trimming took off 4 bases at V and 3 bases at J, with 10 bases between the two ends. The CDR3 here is CASSSGLHYEQYF. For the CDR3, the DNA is TGTGCCAGCAGTTCCGGTTTACACTACGAGCAGTACTTC.

CDR3 region: CASRDRAGQPQHF. In nucleotides, the CDR3 is TGTGCCAGCAGAGACAGGGCCGGTCAGCCCCAGCATTTT. The chain joins TRBV28 to TRBJ1-5; 7 nucleotides align to TRBD1. The CDR3 is 13 residues long. V trimming: 6 bases; J trimming: 6 bases; junction bases outside the gene matches: 5. CDR1 MDHEN and CDR2 SYDVKM come from the germline V gene.

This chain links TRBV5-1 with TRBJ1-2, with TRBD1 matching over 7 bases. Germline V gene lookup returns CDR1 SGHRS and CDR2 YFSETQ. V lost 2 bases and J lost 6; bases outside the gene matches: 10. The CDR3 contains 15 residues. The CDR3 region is CASSFTGEDQHGYTF. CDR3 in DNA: TGCGCCAGCAGCTTTACAGGGGAAGACCAGCATGGCTACACCTTC.

The CDR3 is CASSQDRQGGFGGELFF. The CDR3 DNA is TGCGCCAGCAGCCAAGATCGACAGGGCGGATTTGGCGGGGAGCTGTTTTTT. The chain carries TRBV4-1 and TRBJ2-2; 7 positions match TRBD1. Trimming removed 0 bases from V and 7 bases from J; junction bases left unmatched: 11. Germline CDR1 reads MGHRA; CDR2 reads YSYEKL. The CDR3 is made up of 17 amino acids.

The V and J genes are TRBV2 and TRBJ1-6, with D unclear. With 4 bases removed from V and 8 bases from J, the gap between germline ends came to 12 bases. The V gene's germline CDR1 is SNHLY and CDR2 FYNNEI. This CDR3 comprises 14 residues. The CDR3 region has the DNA TGTGCCAGCAGTGGAGACGGGCAATATTCACCCCTCCACTTT. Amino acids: CASSGDGQYSPLHF.

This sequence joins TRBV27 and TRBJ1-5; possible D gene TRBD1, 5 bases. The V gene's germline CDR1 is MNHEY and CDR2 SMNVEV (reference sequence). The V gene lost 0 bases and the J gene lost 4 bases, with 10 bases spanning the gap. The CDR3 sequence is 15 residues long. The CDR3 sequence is CASSLSGGRNQPQHF. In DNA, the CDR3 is TGTGCCAGCAGTTTATCGGGGGGGAGGAATCAGCCCCAGCATTTT.

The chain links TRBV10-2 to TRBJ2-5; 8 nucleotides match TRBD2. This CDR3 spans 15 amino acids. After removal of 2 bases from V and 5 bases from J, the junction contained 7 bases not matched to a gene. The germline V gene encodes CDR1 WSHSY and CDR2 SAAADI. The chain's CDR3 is CASSEGSGVLETQYF. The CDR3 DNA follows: TGCGCCAGCAGTGAGGGTAGCGGGGTGCTGGAGACCCAGTACTTC.

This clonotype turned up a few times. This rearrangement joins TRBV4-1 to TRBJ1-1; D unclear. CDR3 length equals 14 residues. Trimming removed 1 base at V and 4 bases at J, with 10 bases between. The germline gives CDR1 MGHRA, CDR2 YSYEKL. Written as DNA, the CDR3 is TGCGCCAGCAGCCAAGTCACGGAGGCCACTGAAGCTTTCTTT. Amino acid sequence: CASSQVTEATEAFF.

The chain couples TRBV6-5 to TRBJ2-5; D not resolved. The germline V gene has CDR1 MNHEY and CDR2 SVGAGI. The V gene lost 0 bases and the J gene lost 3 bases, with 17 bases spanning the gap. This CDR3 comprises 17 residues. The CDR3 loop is CASSYSNRVFGEETQYF. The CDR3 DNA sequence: TGTGCCAGCAGTTACTCGAACCGGGTTTTTGGTGAAGAGACCCAGTACTTC.

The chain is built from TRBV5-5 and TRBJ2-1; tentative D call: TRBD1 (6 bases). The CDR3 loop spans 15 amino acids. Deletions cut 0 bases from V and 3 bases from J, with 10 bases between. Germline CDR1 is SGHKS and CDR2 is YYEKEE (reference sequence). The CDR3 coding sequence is TGTGCCAGCAGCTTGGGGGGACACCTCTACAATGAGCAGTTCTTC. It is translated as CASSLGGHLYNEQFF.

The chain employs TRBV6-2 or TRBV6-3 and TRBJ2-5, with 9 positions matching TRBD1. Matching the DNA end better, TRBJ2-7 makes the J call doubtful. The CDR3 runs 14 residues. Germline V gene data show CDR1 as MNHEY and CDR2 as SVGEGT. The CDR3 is CASSFRDRAHEQYF. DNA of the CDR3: TGTGCCAGCAGTTTCCGGGACAGGGCCCACGAGCAGTACTTC.

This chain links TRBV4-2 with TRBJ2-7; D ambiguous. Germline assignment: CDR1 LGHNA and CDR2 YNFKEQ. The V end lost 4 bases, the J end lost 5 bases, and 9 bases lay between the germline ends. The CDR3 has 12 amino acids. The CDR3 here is CASSPDWDEQYF. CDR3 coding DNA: TGTGCCAGCAGCCCTGACTGGGACGAGCAGTACTTC.